The 29 T cell receptor beta chains given below trace back to one sample, sequenced in a study of T cell responses to AZD1222 COVID-19 vaccine. TCRdb's table, derived via immunoSEQ multiplex PCR, lists solely in-frame clones and lacks some. The sample consists of about 140,000 clones, 80% to 95% of them appearing once. This specimen was peripheral blood, taken on day 0 of AZD1222 vaccination. The receptor source for this set is an adult in good health.

This rearrangement joins TRBV27 to TRBJ2-5; a possible D gene is TRBD2 (6 bases). CDR3 length: 15 residues. Trimming took off 8 bases at V and 1 base at J, with 17 bases between the two ends. Germline V gives CDR1 MNHEY, CDR2 SMNVEV (reference sequence). The CDR3 spells CASAPLRDSQETQYF. The CDR3 nucleotides read TGTGCCAGCGCCCCTCTACGGGACTCCCAAGAGACCCAGTACTTC.

The genes are TRBV6-2 or TRBV6-3 and TRBJ1-5; D gene unclear. The CDR3 has 15 amino acids. CDR1 is MNHEY and CDR2 is SVGEGT in the germline V gene. V dropped 2 bases and J dropped 0 bases, with 8 bases sitting between them. CDR3: CASSYSPLSNQPQHF. The CDR3 bases are TGTGCCAGCAGTTACAGTCCGCTTAGCAATCAGCCCCAGCATTTT.

V gene TRBV12-3 or TRBV12-4 combines with J gene TRBJ2-3; perhaps TRBD2 as D (5 bases). The CDR3 totals 13 residues. With 6 bases removed from V and 3 bases from J, the gap between germline ends came to 10 bases. In DNA, the CDR3 is TGTGCCAGCAGGGAACTAGAAACAGATACGCAGTATTTT. Its protein product is CASRELETDTQYF.

This chain joins TRBV19 and TRBJ2-1; 10 nucleotides agree with TRBD2. The CDR3 has 16 amino acids. Germline assignment: CDR1 LNHDA and CDR2 SQIVND (reference sequence). V gave up 5 bases and J gave up 8 bases; unmatched junction bases: 12. The CDR3 DNA follows: TGTGCCAGTAGTCCCAGGGGTCTAGCGGGAGAGGATGAGCAGTTCTTC. The encoded protein is CASSPRGLAGEDEQFF.

J is TRBJ2-3 and V is TRBV9, with D possibly called TRBD1 or TRBD2 (5 bases each). Germline CDR1 is SGDLS and CDR2 is YYNGEE. Deletions cut 6 bases from V and 0 bases from J, with 14 bases between. The CDR3 is 15 residues long. Written as DNA, the CDR3 is TGTGCCAGCACCCTAAAGGGACGGAGCACAGATACGCAGTATTTT. Protein: CASTLKGRSTDTQYF.

V and J are TRBV5-1 and TRBJ1-2; D might be TRBD1 (5 bases). V lost 4 bases to trimming and J lost 2 bases, with 12 bases between them. This CDR3 is built from 14 residues. Germline values: CDR1 SGHRS, CDR2 YFSETQ. The CDR3 spells CASSPDSLNYGYTF. In DNA form, the CDR3 reads TGCGCCAGCAGCCCCGACAGCCTAAACTATGGCTACACCTTC.

This clone showed up just once. The J gene is TRBJ2-5, the V gene TRBV5-4, with D possibly being TRBD1 (6 bases). V lost 4 bases and J 1 base, leaving 20 bases between the germline ends. The germline V gene encodes CDR1 SGHNT and CDR2 YYREEE (reference sequence). This CDR3 has 17 amino acids. The CDR3 DNA sequence: TGTGCCAGCAGCCAAGGGGGTGGGGCAATATTCCAAGAGACCCAGTACTTC. Its translation is CASSQGGGAIFQETQYF.

V is TRBV30 and J is TRBJ2-1; TRBD2 aligns across 7 bases. Unmatched junction bases numbered 5, after V lost 4 bases and J lost 5 bases. Germline V gene lookup returns CDR1 GTSNPN and CDR2 SVGIG (reference sequence). The CDR3 is made up of 13 amino acids. The CDR3 sequence: CAWNSGTNNEQFF. The CDR3 nucleotides read TGTGCCTGGAACAGCGGGACTAACAATGAGCAGTTCTTC.

The CDR3 sequence: CASRNTGATNEKLFF. DNA of the CDR3: TGCGCCAGCAGAAATACAGGGGCAACTAATGAAAAACTGTTTTTT. V and J are TRBV5-1 and TRBJ1-4; 7 bases align to TRBD1. This CDR3 contains 15 residues. Unmatched junction bases numbered 4, after V lost 5 bases and J lost 0 bases. Germline CDR1 is SGHRS and CDR2 is YFSETQ.

This chain connects TRBV7-8 to TRBJ2-7, with TRBD2 matching 11 bases. Germline V gives CDR1 SGHVS, CDR2 FQNEAQ. The CDR3 length is 15 residues. The V and J ends lost 4 bases and 4 bases, in that order; junction bases with no gene match: 6. The CDR3 loop reads CASSSPGTSGYEQYF. CDR3 sequence (DNA): TGTGCCAGCAGCTCACCCGGGACTAGCGGTTACGAGCAGTACTTC.

The rearrangement links TRBV4-1 to TRBJ1-1; 9 nucleotides match TRBD1. The V gene end was trimmed by 10 bases and the J gene end by 8 bases; junction bases not matched to a gene: 11. The CDR3 extends over 13 amino acids. Germline assignment: CDR1 MGHRA and CDR2 YSYEKL. Here the CDR3 DNA reads TGCGCCACCTCTCCGGGACAGGGTGGCGAAGCTTTCTTT. Translation: CATSPGQGGEAFF.

This chain joins TRBV5-1 and TRBJ2-7, with 12 bases matching TRBD2. The trim removed 4 bases at V and 2 bases at J, leaving 4 bases unmatched. This CDR3 region has 15 residues. Germline V lookup: CDR1 SGHRS, CDR2 YFSETQ. CDR3 in amino acids: CASSKTSGRTYEQYF. The CDR3 bases are TGCGCCAGCAGCAAAACTAGCGGGAGGACCTACGAGCAGTACTTC.

The rearrangement joins TRBV19 to TRBJ2-1; D is unresolved. Germline V gives CDR1 LNHDA, CDR2 SQIVND (reference sequence). The CDR3 loop spans 13 amino acids. The ends were cut back, 4 bases at V and 7 bases at J, with 11 bases in the middle. CDR3 sequence reads: CASSTATANEQFF. The CDR3, as DNA: TGTGCCAGTAGTACGGCTACGGCGAATGAGCAGTTCTTC.

The chain links TRBV3-1 (or the pseudogene TRBV3-2) to TRBJ2-7, with D perhaps matching TRBD2 (5 bases). The V gene lost 4 bases and the J gene lost 7 bases, with 14 bases spanning the gap. CDR1 LGHDT and CDR2 YNNKEL come from the germline V gene (reference sequence). This CDR3 is built from 13 residues. The CDR3 DNA reads as TGTGCCAGCAGCCCGCTCGGGGTGGGTGAGCAGTACTTC. Protein: CASSPLGVGEQYF.

This rearrangement joins TRBV5-6 to TRBJ2-6, with a tentative D call TRBD2 (5 bases). The CDR3 is 19 amino acids. V dropped 2 bases and J dropped 0 bases, with 18 bases sitting between them. The germline V gene encodes CDR1 SGHDT and CDR2 YYEEEE. This CDR3 reads CASSFGHTSPRSGANVLTF. For the CDR3, the DNA is TGTGCCAGCAGCTTTGGTCATACTAGTCCCCGCTCTGGGGCCAACGTCCTGACTTTC.

The chain combines TRBV5-8 with TRBJ1-5; no firm D call. Germline-derived CDR1 and CDR2 are SGHTS and YDEGEE. The CDR3 totals 14 residues. The V end lost 2 bases, the J end lost 4 bases, and 10 bases lay between the germline ends. The DNA for the CDR3 is TGTGCCAGCAGCTTTTACGGAAGGAATCAGCCCCAGCATTTT. Its protein is CASSFYGRNQPQHF.

The chain combines TRBV6-5 with TRBJ2-7; D is perhaps TRBD2 (8 bases). Looked up from germline, CDR1 is MNHEY and CDR2 is SVGAGI. CDR3 size: 16 residues. Between the trimmed V and J ends, which lost 4 bases and 1 base, there was a span of 17 bases. CDR3 coding DNA: TGTGCCAGCAGTTCGGCGGGAGGCAGGGGGTCCTACGAGCAGTACTTC. Its protein is CASSSAGGRGSYEQYF.

The chain links TRBV19 to TRBJ2-2; no firm D call. V lost 7 bases and J lost 0, with 12 bases in between. This CDR3 has 15 residues. Germline lookup yields CDR1 LNHDA and CDR2 SQIVND (reference sequence). CDR3 sequence reads: CASTTRGPNTGELFF. CDR3 nucleotides: TGTGCCAGTACCACCCGAGGCCCGAACACCGGGGAGCTGTTTTTT. The variable domain in full, completed from reference TRBV19 and TRBJ2-2, reads DGGITQSPKYLFRKEGQNVTLSCEQNLNHDAMYWYRQDPGQGLRLIYYSQIVNDFQKGDIAEGYSVSREKKESFPLTVTSAQKNPTAFYLCASTTRGPNTGELFFGEGSRLTVL.

V gene TRBV30 combines with J gene TRBJ2-2; no clear D gene. V was trimmed by 0 bases and J by 2 bases, leaving 13 bases between them. Germline values: CDR1 GTSNPN, CDR2 SVGIG (reference sequence). CDR3 length equals 16 residues. CDR3 sequence reads: CAWSVMAERNTGELFF. In DNA, the CDR3 is TGTGCCTGGAGTGTAATGGCAGAGAGAAACACCGGGGAGCTGTTTTTT.

The J gene is TRBJ1-4, the V gene TRBV11-2, with D uncertain. This CDR3 region has 13 residues. The germline V gene has CDR1 SGHAT and CDR2 FQNNGV. The V and J ends lost 5 bases and 7 bases respectively, with 11 bases between them. The CDR3 region is CASSPVVGEKLFF. The CDR3 DNA reads TGTGCCAGCAGCCCCGTGGTGGGTGAAAAACTGTTTTTT.

The chain employs TRBV5-1 and TRBJ2-3, with TRBD1 identical over 8 bases. The germline gives CDR1 SGHRS, CDR2 YFSETQ. V shed 4 bases and J 1 base; nucleotides not matched to a gene: 8. The CDR3 is made up of 16 amino acids. The CDR3 spells CASSARQGIGTDTQYF. The CDR3 bases are TGCGCCAGCAGCGCCCGACAGGGGATCGGCACAGATACGCAGTATTTT.

The chain carries TRBV6-5 and TRBJ2-7, with 7 positions matching TRBD1. V lost 6 bases to trimming and J lost 3 bases; unmatched junction nucleotides: 2. Germline lookup yields CDR1 MNHEY and CDR2 SVGAGI. CDR3 length: 12 residues. CDR3 residues: CASSPGGYEQYF. CDR3 sequence (DNA): TGTGCCAGCAGCCCAGGGGGCTACGAGCAGTACTTC.

The gene calls are TRBV15 and TRBJ1-2; 11 positions agree with TRBD1. The trim removed 0 bases at V and 5 bases at J, leaving 14 bases unmatched. CDR1 and CDR2 from the germline V gene are LNHNV and YYDKDF (reference sequence). This CDR3 is 19 amino acids long. Written as DNA, the CDR3 is TGTGCCACCAGCAGAGATAGGAGGTGGACAGGGGGCATGAGGTATGGCTACACCTTC. It codes for CATSRDRRWTGGMRYGYTF.

The J gene is TRBJ2-7, the V gene TRBV30; D ambiguous. Deletions cut 0 bases from V and 0 bases from J, with 9 bases between. This CDR3 has 14 amino acids. Germline V CDR1 and CDR2: GTSNPN, SVGIG (reference sequence). CDR3 region: CAWSVLGFSYEQYF. The DNA for the CDR3 is TGTGCCTGGAGTGTACTCGGGTTCTCCTACGAGCAGTACTTC.

The chain is built from TRBV6-6 and TRBJ2-2; TRBD2 aligns across 12 bases. V shed 5 bases, J shed 4 bases, and the junction held 11 bases outside the gene matches. Per germline, CDR1 MNHNY and CDR2 SVGAGI (reference sequence). The CDR3 loop spans 18 amino acids. CDR3 in amino acids: CASSLNPGLAGFTGELFF. The CDR3 DNA sequence: TGTGCCAGCAGTCTTAATCCCGGACTAGCGGGATTCACCGGGGAGCTGTTTTTT.

The table lists this clone with a count of one. The chain joins TRBV28 to TRBJ2-7; D possibly corresponds to TRBD1 (5 bases). The CDR3 is 14 residues long. The V end was cut by 4 bases, the J end by 7 bases, with 17 bases between. CDR1 and CDR2 from the germline V gene are MDHEN and SYDVKM. CDR3 bases: TGTGCCAGCAGTTCCCGCGAAGGGGCCAGGGAGCAGTACTTC. Encoded protein: CASSSREGAREQYF.

The CDR3 DNA is TGTGCCAGCAGACGACAGGGAACGGCTGGAAACACCATATATTTT. This sequence encodes CASRRQGTAGNTIYF. V usage is TRBV6-5 and J usage is TRBJ1-3; 7 bases are a match to TRBD1. The CDR3 has 15 amino acids. Germline V gene sequence: CDR1 MNHEY, CDR2 SVGAGI. Losses at the gene ends were 6 bases for V and 2 bases for J; bases not matched to a gene: 7.

The rearrangement uses TRBV7-9 and TRBJ2-1, with 13 bases identical to TRBD2. Germline loops: CDR1 SEHNR, CDR2 FQNEAQ (reference sequence). After removal of 4 bases from V and 6 bases from J, the junction contained 3 bases not matched to a gene. CDR3 length: 15 residues. CDR3 in amino acids: CASSYGLAGVNEQFF. The CDR3 nucleotides read TGTGCCAGCAGCTACGGACTAGCGGGAGTCAATGAGCAGTTCTTC.

This chain joins TRBV25-1 and TRBJ2-3; TRBD2 aligns across 7 bases. V lost 11 bases and J lost 5; bases outside the gene matches: 13. Germline V CDR1 and CDR2: MGHDK, SYGVNS. The CDR3 has 14 amino acids. The CDR3 is CAASEGGERDTQYF. CDR3 nucleotide sequence: TGTGCCGCCTCCGAGGGAGGGGAGAGAGATACGCAGTATTTT.